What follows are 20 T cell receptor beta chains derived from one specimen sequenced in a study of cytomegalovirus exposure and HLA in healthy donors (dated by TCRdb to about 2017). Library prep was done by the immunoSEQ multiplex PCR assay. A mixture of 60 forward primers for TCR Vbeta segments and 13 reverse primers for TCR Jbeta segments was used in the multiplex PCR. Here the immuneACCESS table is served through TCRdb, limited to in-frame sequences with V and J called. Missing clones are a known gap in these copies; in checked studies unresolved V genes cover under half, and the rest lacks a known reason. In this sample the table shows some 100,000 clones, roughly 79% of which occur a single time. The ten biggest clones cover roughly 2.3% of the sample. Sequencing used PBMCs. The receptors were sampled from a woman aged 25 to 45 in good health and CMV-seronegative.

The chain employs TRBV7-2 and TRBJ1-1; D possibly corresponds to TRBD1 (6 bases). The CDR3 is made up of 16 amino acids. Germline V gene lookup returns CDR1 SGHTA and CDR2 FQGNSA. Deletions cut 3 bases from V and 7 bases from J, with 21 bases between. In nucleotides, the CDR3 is TGTGCCAGCAGCTTTGGGCCAGGGGCAGGGTCTGGTGAAGCTTTCTTT. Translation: CASSFGPGAGSGEAFF.

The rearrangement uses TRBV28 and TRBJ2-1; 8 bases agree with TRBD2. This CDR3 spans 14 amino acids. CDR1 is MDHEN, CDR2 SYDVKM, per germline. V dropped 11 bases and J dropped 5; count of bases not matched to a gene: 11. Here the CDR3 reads CACLPSLADNEQFF. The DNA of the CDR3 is TGTGCCTGCCTCCCCTCACTAGCGGACAATGAGCAGTTCTTC. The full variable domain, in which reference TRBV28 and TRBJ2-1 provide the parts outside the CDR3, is DVKVTQSSRYLVKRTGEKVFLECVQDMDHENMFWYRQDPGLGLRLIYFSYDVKMKEKGDIPEGYSVSREKKERFSLILESASTNQTSMYLCACLPSLADNEQFFGPGTRLTVL.

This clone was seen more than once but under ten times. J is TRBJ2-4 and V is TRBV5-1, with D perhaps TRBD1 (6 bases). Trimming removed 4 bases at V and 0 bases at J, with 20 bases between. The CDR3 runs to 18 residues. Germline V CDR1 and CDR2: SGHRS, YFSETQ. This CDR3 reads CASSPAQTGPLAKNIQYF. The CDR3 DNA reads TGCGCCAGCAGCCCGGCCCAGACAGGACCCCTAGCCAAAAACATTCAGTACTTC.

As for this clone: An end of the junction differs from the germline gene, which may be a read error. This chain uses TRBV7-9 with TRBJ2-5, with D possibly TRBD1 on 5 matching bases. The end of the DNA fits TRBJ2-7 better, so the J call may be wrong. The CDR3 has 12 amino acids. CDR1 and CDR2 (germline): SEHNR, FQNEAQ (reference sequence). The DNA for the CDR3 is TGTTCCAGCAGCCCCCAGGGCTACGAGCAGTACTTC. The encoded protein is CSSSPQGYEQYF.

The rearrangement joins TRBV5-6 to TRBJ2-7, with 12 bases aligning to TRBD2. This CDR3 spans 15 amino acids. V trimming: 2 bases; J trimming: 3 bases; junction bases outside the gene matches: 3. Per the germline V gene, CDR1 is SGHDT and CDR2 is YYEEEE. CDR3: CASSLPGLAGYEQYF. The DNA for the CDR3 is TGTGCCAGCAGCTTACCGGGACTAGCGGGCTACGAGCAGTACTTC.

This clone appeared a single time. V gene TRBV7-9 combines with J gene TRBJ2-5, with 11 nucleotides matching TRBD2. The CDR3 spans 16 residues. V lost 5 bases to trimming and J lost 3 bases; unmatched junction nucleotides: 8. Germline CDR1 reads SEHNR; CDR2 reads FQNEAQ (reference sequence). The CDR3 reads CASSHRLAGMEETQYF. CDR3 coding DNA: TGTGCCAGCAGCCACAGACTAGCGGGAATGGAAGAGACCCAGTACTTC.

As DNA, the CDR3 is TGTGCCAGCAGCGTAGAGTCTCGAAGACAGGGACGGGTAGATACGCAGTATTTT. The encoded protein is CASSVESRRQGRVDTQYF. The chain combines TRBV9 with TRBJ2-3; TRBD1 agrees at 7 bases. CDR1 is SGDLS and CDR2 is YYNGEE in the germline V gene. The junction had 15 bases not matched to a gene; V was cut back by 0 bases and J by 5 bases. This CDR3 is built from 18 residues.

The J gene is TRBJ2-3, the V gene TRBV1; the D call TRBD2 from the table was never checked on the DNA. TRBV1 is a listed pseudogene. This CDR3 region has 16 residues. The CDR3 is CTSSQDRGRAIDTQYF. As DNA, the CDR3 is TGCACCAGCAGCCAAGATCGGGGGAGGGCCATAGATACGCAGTATTTT.

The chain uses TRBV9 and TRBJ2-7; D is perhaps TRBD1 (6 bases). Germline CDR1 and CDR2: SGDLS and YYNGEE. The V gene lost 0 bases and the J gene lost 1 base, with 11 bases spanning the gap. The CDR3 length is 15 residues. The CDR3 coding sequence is TGTGCCAGCAGCGTAGGGGGGACACTTTCCTACGAGCAGTACTTC. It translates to CASSVGGTLSYEQYF.

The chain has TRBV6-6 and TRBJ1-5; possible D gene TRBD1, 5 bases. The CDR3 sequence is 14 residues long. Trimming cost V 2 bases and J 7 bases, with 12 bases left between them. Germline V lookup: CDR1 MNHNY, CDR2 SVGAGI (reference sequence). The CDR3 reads CASSYDGGTQPQHF. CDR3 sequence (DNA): TGTGCCAGCAGTTACGATGGGGGGACCCAGCCCCAGCATTTT.

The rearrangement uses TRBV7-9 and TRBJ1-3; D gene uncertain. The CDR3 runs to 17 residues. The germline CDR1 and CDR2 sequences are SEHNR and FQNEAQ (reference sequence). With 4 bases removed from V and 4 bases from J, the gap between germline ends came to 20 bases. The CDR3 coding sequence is TGTGCCAGCAGCTCGAGAGAGGCCTCTCCGACGGGAAACACCATATATTTT. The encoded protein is CASSSREASPTGNTIYF.

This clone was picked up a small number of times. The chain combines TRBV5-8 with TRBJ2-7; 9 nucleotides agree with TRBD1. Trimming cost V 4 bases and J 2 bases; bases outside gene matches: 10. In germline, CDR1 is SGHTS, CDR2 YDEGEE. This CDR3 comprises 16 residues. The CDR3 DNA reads TGTGCCAGCAGCACGTTGGGGACAGGGATCCCCTACGAGCAGTACTTC. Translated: CASSTLGTGIPYEQYF.

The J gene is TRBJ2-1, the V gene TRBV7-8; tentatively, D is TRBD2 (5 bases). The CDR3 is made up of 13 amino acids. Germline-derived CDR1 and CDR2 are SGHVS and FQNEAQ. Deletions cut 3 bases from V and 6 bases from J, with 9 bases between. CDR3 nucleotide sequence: TGTGCCAGCAGCTTTCCCGGGGTCAATGAGCAGTTCTTC. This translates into CASSFPGVNEQFF.

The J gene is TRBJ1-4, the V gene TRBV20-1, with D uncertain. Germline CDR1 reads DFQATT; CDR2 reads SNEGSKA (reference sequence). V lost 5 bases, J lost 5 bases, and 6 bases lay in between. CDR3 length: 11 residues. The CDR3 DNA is TGCAGTGCTTCCGAGAATGAAAAACTGTTTTTT. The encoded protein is CSASENEKLFF.

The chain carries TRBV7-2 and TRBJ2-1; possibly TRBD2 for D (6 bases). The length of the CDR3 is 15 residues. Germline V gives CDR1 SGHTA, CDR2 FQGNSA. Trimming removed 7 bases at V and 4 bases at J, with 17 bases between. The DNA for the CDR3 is TGTGCCAGCACTCTGACGGGACTCATATACAATGAGCAGTTCTTC. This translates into CASTLTGLIYNEQFF. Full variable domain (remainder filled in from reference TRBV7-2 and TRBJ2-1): GAGVSQSPSNKVTEKGKDVELRCDPISGHTALYWYRQSLGQGLEFLIYFQGNSAPDKSGLPSDRFSAERTGGSVSTLTIQRTQQEDSAVYLCASTLTGLIYNEQFFGPGTRLTVL.

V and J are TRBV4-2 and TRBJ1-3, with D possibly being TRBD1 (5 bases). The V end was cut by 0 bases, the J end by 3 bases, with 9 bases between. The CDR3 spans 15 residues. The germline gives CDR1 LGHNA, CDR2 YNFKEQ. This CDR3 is CASSQDTRVGNTIYF. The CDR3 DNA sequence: TGTGCCAGCAGCCAAGATACCAGGGTTGGAAACACCATATATTTT.

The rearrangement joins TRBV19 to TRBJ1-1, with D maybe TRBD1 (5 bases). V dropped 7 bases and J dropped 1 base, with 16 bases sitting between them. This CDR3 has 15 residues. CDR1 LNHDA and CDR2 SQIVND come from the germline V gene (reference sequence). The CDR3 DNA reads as TGTGCCAGTATTGCCCAGGGAGGGAAGAACACTGAAGCTTTCTTT. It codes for CASIAQGGKNTEAFF.

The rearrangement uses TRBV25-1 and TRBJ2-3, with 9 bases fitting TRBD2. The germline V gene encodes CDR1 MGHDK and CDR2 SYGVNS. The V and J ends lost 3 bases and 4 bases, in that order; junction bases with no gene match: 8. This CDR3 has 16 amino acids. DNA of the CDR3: TGTGCCAGCAGTGACCTCCTAGCGGGAACCCCAGATACGCAGTATTTT. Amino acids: CASSDLLAGTPDTQYF.

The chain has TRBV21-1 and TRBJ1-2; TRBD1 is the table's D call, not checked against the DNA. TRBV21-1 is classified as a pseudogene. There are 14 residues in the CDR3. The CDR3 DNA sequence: TGTGCCAGCAGGGGGGGACAGGGAAACTATGGCTACACCTTC. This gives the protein CASRGGQGNYGYTF.

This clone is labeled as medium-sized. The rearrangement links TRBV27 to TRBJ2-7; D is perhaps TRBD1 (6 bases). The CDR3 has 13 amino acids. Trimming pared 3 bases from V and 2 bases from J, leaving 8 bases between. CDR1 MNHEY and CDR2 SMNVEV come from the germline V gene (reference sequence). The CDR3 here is CASSLTGPYEQYF. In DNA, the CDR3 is TGTGCCAGCAGTTTGACAGGACCCTACGAGCAGTACTTC.